Only one count was recorded for the clone carrying this T cell receptor beta chain. The antigen remains unidentified. Blood samples were obtained at baseline, cycle 4 day 1, and cycle 7 day 1. This record comes from a study of OX40 agonist ivuxolimab in advanced cancers. Looking at the study overall: Ivuxolimab doses were 0.01, 0.1, 0.3, 1.5, 3 or 10 mg/kg every 2 weeks.

The method was immunoSEQ multiplex PCR; TCRdb's version includes in-frame clones alone and lacks a portion of them. The sample has roughly 80,000 clones; roughly 93% are singletons. The CDR3 totals 15 residues. Germline V lookup: CDR1 LNHDA, CDR2 SQIVND (reference sequence). The V gene lost 0 bases and the J gene lost 1 base, with 10 bases spanning the gap. Study results and limitations: Clonal expansion by week 6 occurred in CD4+ and CD8+ blood T cells (at 0.1 to 3.0 mg/kg).

Material: CD4+ or CD8+ T cells sorted from blood, obtained in a trial of the OX40 agonist ivuxolimab. The rearrangement uses TRBV19 and TRBJ2-7; no firm D call. This receptor was taken from an adult with an advanced solid tumor such as melanoma, head and neck, liver or kidney cancer. CDR3 amino acids: CASSIDLYASYEQYF. The CDR3 DNA follows: TGTGCCAGTAGTATAGATCTATACGCATCCTACGAGCAGTACTTC.